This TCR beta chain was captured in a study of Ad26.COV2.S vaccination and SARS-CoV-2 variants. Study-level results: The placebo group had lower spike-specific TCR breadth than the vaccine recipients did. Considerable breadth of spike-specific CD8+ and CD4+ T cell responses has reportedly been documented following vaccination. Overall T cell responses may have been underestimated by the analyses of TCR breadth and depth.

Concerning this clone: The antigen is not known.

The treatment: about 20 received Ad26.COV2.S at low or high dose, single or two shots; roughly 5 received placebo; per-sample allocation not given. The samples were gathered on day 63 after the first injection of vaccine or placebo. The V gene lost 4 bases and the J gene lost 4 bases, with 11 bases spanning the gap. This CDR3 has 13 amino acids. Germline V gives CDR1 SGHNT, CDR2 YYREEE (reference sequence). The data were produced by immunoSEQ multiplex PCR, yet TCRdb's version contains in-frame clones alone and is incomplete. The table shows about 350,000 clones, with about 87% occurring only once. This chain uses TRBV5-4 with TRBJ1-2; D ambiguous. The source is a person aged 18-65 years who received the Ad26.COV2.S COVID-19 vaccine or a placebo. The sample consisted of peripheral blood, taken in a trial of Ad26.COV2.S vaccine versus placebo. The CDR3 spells CASSDDKLYGYTF. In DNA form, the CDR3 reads TGTGCCAGCAGCGATGACAAGCTCTATGGCTACACCTTC.